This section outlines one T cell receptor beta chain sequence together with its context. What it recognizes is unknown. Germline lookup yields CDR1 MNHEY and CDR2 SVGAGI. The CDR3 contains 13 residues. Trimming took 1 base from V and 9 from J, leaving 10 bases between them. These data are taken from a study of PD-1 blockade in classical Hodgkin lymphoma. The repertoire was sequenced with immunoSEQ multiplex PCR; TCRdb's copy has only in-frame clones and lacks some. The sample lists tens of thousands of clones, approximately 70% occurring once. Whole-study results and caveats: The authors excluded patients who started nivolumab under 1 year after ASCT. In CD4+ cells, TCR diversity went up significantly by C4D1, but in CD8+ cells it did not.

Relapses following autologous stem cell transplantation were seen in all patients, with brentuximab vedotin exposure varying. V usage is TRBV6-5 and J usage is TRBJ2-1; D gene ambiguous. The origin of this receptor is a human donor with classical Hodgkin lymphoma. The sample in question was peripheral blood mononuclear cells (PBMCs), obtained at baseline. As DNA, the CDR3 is TGTGCCAGCAGTTACTTAGGTAGACCTGAGCAGTTCTTC. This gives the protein CASSYLGRPEQFF.